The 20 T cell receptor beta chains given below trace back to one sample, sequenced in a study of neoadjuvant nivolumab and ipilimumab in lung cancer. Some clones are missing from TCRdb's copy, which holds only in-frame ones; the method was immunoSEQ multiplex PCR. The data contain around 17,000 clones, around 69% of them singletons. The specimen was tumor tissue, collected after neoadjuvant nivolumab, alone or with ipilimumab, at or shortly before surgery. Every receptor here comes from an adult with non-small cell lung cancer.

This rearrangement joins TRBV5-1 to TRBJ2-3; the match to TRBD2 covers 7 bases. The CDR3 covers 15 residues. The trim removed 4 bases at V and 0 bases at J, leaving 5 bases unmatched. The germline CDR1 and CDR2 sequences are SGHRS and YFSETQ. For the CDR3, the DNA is TGCGCCAGCAGCGCGCGGGGGACCAGCACAGATACGCAGTATTTT. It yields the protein CASSARGTSTDTQYF.

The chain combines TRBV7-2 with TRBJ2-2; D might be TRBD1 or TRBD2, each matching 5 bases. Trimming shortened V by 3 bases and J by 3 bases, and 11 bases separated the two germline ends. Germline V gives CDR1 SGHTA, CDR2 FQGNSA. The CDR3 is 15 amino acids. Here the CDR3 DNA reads TGTGCCAGCAGCTTCGGGGCGAGGGACACCGGGGAGCTGTTTTTT. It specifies CASSFGARDTGELFF.

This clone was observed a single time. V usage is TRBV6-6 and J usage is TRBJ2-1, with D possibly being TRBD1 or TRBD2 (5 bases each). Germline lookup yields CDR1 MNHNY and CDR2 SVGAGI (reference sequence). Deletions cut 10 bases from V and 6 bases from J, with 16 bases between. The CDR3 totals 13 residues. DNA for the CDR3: TGTGCCACACTCCGGGGCTTGGGCAATGAGCAGTTCTTC. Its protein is CATLRGLGNEQFF.

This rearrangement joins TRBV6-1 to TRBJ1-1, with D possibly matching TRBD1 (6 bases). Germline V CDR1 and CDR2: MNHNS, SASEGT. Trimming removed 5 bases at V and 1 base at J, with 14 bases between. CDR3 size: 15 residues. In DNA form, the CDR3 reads TGTGCCAGCAGTCCGCGATTGGACAGGAACACTGAAGCTTTCTTT. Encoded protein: CASSPRLDRNTEAFF.

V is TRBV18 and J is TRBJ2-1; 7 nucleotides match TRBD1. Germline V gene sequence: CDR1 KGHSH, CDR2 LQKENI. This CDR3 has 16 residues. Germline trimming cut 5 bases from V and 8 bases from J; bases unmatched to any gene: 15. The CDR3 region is CASSSTADRVSDEQFF. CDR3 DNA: TGTGCCAGCTCATCAACGGCTGACAGGGTGTCGGATGAGCAGTTCTTC.

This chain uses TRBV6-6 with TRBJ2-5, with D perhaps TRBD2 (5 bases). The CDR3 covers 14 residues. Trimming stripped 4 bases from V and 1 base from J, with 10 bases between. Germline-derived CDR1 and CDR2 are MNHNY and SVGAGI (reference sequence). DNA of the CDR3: TGTGCCAGCAGTTCACCGAGGGTCCAAGAGACCCAGTACTTC. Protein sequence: CASSSPRVQETQYF.

CDR3 protein: CASGSGAGAEKLFF. The CDR3 coding sequence is TGTGCCAGCGGATCAGGGGCAGGGGCTGAAAAACTGTTTTTT. The J gene is TRBJ1-4, the V gene TRBV11-1; tentative D call: TRBD1 (6 bases). Germline V gene data show CDR1 as SGHAT and CDR2 as FQDESV (reference sequence). The CDR3 length is 14 residues. V was pared by 8 bases and J by 7 bases, with 17 bases between.

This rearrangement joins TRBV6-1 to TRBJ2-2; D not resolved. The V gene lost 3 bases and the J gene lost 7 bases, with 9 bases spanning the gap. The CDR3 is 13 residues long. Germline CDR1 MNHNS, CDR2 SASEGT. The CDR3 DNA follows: TGTGCCAGCAGTGAGCAGGTTAACGGGGAGCTGTTTTTT. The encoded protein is CASSEQVNGELFF.

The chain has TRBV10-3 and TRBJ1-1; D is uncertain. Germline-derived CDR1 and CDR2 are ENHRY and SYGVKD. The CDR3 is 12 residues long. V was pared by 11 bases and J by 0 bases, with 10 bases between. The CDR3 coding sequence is TGTGCCGTCTCCGACCTGAACACTGAAGCTTTCTTT. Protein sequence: CAVSDLNTEAFF.

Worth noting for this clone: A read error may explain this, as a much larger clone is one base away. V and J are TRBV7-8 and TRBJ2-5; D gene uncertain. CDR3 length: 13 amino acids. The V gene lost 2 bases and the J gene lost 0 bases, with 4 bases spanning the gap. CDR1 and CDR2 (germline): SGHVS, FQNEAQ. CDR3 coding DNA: TGTGCCAGCAGCTTAACGCACCAAGAGACCCAGTACTTC. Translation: CASSLTHQETQYF.

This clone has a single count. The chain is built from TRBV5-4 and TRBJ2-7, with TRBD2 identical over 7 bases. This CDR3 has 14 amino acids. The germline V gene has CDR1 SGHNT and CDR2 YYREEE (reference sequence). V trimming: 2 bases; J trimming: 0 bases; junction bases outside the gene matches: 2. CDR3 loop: CASSFGTNSYEQYF. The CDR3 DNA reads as TGTGCCAGCAGCTTCGGGACTAACTCCTACGAGCAGTACTTC.

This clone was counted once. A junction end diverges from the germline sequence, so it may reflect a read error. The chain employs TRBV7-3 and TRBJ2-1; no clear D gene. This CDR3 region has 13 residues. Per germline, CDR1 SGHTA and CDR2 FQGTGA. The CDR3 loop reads CASSLTSRSEQFF. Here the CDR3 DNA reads TGTGCCAGCAGCCTAACTTCTAGGAGTGAGCAGTTCTTC.

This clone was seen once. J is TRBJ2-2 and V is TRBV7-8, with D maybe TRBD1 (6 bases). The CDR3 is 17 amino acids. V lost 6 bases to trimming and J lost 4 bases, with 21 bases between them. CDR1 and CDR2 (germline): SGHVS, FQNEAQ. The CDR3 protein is CASSSRSPGQPTGELFF. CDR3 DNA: TGTGCCAGCAGTTCACGTTCACCGGGACAACCCACCGGGGAGCTGTTTTTT.

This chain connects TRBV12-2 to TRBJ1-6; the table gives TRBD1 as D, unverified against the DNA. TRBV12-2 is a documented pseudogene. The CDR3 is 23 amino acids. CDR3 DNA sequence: TGTGCAAGTCGCTTCCGGACGACAGGGACCTCAGACCAGACCTACCCCGAGCATTCACCCCTCCACTTT. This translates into CASRFRTTGTSDQTYPEHSPLHF.

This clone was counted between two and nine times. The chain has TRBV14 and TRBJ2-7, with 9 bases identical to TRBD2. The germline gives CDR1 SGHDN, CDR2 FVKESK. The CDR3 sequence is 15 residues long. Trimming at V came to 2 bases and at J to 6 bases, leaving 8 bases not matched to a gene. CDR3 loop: CASSQPGLAGREQYF. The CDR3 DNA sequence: TGTGCCAGCAGCCAACCGGGACTAGCAGGGCGCGAGCAGTACTTC.

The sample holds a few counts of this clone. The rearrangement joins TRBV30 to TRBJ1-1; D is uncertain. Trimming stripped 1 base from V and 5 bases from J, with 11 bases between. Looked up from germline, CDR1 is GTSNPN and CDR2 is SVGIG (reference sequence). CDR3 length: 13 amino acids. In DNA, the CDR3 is TGTGCCTGGAGTGGGTCCAGTTGGACTGAAGCTTTCTTT. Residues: CAWSGSSWTEAFF.

The CDR3 coding sequence is TGTGCTAGTGGTAAGAACACTGAAGCTTTCTTT. It is translated as CASGKNTEAFF. The V and J genes are TRBV12-5 and TRBJ1-1; no definite D call. The CDR3 length is 11 residues. Germline CDR1 LGHNT, CDR2 FRNRAP. V shed 5 bases and J shed 1 base, with 2 bases lying between them.

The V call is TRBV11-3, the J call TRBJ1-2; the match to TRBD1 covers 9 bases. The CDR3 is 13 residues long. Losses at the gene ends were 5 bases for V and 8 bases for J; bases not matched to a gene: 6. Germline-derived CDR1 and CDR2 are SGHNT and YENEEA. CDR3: CASSRQGEGGYTF. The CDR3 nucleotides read TGTGCCAGCAGCCGACAGGGGGAGGGCGGCTACACCTTC. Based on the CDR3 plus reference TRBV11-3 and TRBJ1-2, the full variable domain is EAGVVQSPRYKIIEKKQPVAFWCNPISGHNTLYWYLQNLGQGPELLIRYENEEAVDDSQLPKDRFSAERLKGVDSTLKIQPAELGDSAVYLCASSRQGEGGYTFGSGTRLTVV.

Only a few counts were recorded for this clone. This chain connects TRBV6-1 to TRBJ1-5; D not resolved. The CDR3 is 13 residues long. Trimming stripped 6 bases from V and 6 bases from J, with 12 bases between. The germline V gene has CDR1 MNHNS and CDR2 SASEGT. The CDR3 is CASRAGGFQPQHF. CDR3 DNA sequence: TGTGCCAGCAGAGCGGGTGGATTTCAGCCCCAGCATTTT.

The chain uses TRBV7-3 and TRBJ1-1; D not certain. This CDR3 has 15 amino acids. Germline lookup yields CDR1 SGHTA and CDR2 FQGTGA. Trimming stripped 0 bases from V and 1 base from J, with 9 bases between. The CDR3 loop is CASSLTRGGNTEAFF. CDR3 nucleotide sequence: TGTGCCAGCAGCTTAACGCGGGGTGGGAACACTGAAGCTTTCTTT.